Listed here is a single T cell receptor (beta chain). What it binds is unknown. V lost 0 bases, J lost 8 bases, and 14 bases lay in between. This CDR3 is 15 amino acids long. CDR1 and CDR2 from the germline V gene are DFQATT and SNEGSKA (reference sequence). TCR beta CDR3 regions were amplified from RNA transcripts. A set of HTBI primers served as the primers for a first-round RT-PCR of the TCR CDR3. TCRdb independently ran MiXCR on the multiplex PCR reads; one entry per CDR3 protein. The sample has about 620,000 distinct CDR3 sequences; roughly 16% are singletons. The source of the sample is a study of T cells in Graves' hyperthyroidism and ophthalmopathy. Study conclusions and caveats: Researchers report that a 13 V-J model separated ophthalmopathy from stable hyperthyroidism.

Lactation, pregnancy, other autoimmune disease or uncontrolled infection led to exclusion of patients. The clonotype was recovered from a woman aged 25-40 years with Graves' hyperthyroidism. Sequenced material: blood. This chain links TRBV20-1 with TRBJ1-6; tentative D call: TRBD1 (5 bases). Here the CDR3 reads CSARDRGSFYSPLHF. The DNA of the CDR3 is TGCAGTGCTAGAGATAGGGGCAGTTTTTATTCACCCCTCCACTTT.